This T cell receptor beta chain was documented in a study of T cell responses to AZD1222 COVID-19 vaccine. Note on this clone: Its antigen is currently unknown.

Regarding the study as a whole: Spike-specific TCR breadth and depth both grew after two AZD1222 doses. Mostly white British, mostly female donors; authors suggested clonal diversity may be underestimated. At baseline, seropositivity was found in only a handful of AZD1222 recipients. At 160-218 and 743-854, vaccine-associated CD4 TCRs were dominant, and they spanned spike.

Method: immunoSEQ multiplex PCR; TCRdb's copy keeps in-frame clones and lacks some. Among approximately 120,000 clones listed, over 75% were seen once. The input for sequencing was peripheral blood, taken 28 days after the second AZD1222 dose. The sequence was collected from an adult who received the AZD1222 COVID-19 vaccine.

The CDR3 DNA follows: TGTGCCAGCACAAATCAGGGTCCAACTAATGAAAAACTGTTTTTT. Translation: CASTNQGPTNEKLFF. The chain is built from TRBV6-5 and TRBJ1-4, with a tentative D call TRBD1 (5 bases). V lost 7 bases and J 0 bases, leaving 12 bases between the germline ends. The CDR3 extends over 15 amino acids. CDR1 is MNHEY and CDR2 is SVGAGI in the germline V gene.